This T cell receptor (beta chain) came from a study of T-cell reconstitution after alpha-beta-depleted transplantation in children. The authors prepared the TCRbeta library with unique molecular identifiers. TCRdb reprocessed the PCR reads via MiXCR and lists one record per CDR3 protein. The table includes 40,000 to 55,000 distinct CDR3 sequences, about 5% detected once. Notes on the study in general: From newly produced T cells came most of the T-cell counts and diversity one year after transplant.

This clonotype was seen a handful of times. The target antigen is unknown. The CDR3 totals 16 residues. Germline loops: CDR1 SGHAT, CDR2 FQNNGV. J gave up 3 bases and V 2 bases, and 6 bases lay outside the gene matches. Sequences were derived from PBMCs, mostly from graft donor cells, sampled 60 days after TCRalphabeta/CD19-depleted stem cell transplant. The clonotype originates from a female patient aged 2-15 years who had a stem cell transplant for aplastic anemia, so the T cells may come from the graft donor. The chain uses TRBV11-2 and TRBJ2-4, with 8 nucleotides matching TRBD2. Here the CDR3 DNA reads TGTGCCAGCAGCTTATACGCGGGAGGAGGCAAAAACATTCAGTACTTC. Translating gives CASSLYAGGGKNIQYF.